This T cell receptor (beta chain) emerged from a study of beta chain features in type 1 diabetes. At the level of the study: Examination of sorted cells across all samples involved around 98 million cells.

This clone was picked up a small number of times. Isolation of CD4+ naive, central memory, regulatory and stem cell-like memory cells was achieved by sorting via CD45RO/CCR7/CD25/CD127/CD95/CD27. Sorted populations were all over 98% pure. V shed 2 bases and J shed 3 bases, with 11 bases lying between them. CDR1 and CDR2 from the germline V gene are MNHNS and SASEGT. The CDR3 extends over 15 amino acids. The isolated RNA, all of it, was reverse transcribed, so expressed TCRB transcripts were what got sequenced. Only in-frame clones appear in the TCRdb table, and some are missing; sequencing was by immunoSEQ multiplex PCR. The sample carries over 300,000 clones, roughly 8% recorded once.

The sample consisted of central memory CD4+ T cells from blood. The sequence derives from a woman aged 18-29 years in good health. The rearrangement uses TRBV6-1 and TRBJ2-1; D is tentatively TRBD1 or TRBD2 (6 bases each). The CDR3 is CASSEIGGDYNEQFF. The CDR3 DNA is TGTGCCAGCAGTGAAATCGGGGGCGACTACAATGAGCAGTTCTTC.